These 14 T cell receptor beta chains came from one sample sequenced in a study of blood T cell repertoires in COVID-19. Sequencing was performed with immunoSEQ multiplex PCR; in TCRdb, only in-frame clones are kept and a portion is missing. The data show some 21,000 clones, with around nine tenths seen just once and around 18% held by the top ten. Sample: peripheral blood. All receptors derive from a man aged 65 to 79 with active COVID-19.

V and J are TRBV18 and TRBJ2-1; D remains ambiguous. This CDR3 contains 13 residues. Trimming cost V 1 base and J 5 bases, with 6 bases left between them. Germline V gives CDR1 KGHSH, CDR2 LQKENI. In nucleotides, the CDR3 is TGTGCCAGCTCACCACTTCAGGACAATGAGCAGTTCTTC. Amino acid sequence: CASSPLQDNEQFF.

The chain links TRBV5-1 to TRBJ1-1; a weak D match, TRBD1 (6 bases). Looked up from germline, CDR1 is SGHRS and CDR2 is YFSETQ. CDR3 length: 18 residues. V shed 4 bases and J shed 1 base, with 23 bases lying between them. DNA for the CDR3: TGCGCCAGCAGCCGATTGAGCGGACAGTCAATCCAGAACACTGAAGCTTTCTTT. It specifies CASSRLSGQSIQNTEAFF.

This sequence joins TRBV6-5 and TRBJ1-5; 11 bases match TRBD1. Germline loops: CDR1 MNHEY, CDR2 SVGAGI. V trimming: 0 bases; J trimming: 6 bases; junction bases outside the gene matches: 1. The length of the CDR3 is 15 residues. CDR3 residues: CASSYSGTGGQPQHF. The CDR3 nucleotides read TGTGCCAGCAGTTACTCGGGGACAGGGGGTCAGCCCCAGCATTTT.

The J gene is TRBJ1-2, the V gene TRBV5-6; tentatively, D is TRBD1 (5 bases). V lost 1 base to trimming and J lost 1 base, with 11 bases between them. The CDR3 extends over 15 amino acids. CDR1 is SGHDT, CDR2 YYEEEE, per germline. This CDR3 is CASSLLTVLNYGYTF. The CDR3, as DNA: TGTGCCAGCAGCTTGTTGACAGTACTTAACTATGGCTACACCTTC.

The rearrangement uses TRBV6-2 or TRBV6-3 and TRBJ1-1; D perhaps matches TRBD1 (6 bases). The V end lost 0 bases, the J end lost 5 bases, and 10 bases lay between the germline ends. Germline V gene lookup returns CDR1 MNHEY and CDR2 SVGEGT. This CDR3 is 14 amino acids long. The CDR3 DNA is TGTGCCAGCAGTTACTCCAGACAGGAAACTGAAGCTTTCTTT. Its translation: CASSYSRQETEAFF.

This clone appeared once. The CDR3 bases are TGCGCCAGCAGGGGATTAACGGGGTGGGGTGAGCAGTACTTC. Translation: CASRGLTGWGEQYF. The rearrangement joins TRBV5-1 to TRBJ2-7; tentative D call: TRBD2 (5 bases). The length of the CDR3 is 14 residues. Germline CDR1 reads SGHRS; CDR2 reads YFSETQ. V was cut by 5 bases and J by 7 bases, with 19 bases left in between.

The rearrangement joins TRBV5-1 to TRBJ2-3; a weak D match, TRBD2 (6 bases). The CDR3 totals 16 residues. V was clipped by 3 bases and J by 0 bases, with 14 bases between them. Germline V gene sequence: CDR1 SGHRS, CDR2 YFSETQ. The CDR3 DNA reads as TGCGCCAGCAGCTCTTCCCTCGGGAGCAGCACAGATACGCAGTATTTT. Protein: CASSSSLGSSTDTQYF.

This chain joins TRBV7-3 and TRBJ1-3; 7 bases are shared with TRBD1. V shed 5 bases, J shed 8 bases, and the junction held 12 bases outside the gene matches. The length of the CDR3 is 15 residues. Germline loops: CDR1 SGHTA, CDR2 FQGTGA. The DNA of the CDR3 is TGTGCCAGCAGCCCGGAGGGCAGGGGGTTGGACACCATATATTTT. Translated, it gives CASSPEGRGLDTIYF.

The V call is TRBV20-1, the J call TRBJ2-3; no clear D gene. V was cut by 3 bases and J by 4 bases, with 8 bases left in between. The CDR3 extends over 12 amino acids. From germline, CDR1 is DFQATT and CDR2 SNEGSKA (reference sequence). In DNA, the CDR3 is TGCAGTGCTAGTACGCTATCAGATACGCAGTATTTT. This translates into CSASTLSDTQYF.

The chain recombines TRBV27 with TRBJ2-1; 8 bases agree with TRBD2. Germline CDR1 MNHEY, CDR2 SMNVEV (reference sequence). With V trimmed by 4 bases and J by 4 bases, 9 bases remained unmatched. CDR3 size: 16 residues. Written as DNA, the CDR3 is TGTGCCAGCAGTTATCAAGCGGGAGTAGGGTACAATGAGCAGTTCTTC. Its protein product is CASSYQAGVGYNEQFF.

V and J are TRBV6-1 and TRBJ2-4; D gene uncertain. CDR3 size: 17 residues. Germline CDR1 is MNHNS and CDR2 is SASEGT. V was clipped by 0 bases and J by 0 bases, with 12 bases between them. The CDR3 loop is CASSEANRPIAKNIQYF. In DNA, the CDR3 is TGTGCCAGCAGTGAAGCGAACAGACCAATAGCCAAAAACATTCAGTACTTC.

The CDR3 DNA reads as TGTGCCAGCAGCGTTTTGGCAGGGGGAAATGAAAAACTGTTTTTT. Its protein product is CASSVLAGGNEKLFF. The rearrangement links TRBV9 to TRBJ1-4; 7 nucleotides match TRBD1. Germline V gene data show CDR1 as SGDLS and CDR2 as YYNGEE. The junction had 6 bases not matched to a gene; V was cut back by 2 bases and J by 5 bases. The CDR3 covers 15 residues.

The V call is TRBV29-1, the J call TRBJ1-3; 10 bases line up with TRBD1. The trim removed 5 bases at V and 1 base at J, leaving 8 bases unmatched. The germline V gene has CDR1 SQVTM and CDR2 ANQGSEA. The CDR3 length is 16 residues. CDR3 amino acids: CSVQDRGLWSGNTIYF. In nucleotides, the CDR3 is TGCAGCGTTCAGGACAGGGGGTTATGGTCTGGAAACACCATATATTTT.

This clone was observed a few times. The CDR3: CASSTLPGGTEAFF. CDR3 sequence (DNA): TGTGCCAGCAGTACCCTCCCGGGGGGAACTGAAGCTTTCTTT. The chain links TRBV6-2 or TRBV6-3 to TRBJ1-1, with a possible D match to TRBD1 (5 bases). Trimming stripped 5 bases from V and 5 bases from J, with 15 bases between. Germline loops: CDR1 MNHEY, CDR2 SVGEGT. The CDR3 runs 14 residues.